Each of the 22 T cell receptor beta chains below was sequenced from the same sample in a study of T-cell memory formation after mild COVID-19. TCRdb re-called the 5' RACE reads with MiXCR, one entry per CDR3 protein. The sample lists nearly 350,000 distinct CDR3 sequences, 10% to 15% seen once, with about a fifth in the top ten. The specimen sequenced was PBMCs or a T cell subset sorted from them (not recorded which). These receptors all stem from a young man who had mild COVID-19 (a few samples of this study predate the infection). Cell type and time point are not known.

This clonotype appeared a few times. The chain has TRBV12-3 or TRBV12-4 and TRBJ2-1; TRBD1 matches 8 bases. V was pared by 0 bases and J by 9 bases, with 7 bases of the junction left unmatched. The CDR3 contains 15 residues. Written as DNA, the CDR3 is TGTGCCAGCAGTTTAGCTGCGACAGGGGTGCGTGAGCAGTTCTTC. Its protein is CASSLAATGVREQFF.

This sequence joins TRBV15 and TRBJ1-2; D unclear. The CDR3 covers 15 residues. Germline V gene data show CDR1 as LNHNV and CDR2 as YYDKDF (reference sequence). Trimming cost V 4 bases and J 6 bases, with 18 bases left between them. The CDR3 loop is CATSTHRTNGNGYTF. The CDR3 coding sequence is TGTGCCACCAGCACCCATCGGACGAATGGCAATGGCTACACCTTC.

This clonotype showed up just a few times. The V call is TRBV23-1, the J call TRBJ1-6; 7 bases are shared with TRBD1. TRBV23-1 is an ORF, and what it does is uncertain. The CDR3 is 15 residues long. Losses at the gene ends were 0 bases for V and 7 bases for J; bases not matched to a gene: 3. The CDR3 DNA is TGCGCCAGCAGTCAATCCCAAGGGGGCAATTCACCCCTCCACTTT. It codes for CASSQSQGGNSPLHF.

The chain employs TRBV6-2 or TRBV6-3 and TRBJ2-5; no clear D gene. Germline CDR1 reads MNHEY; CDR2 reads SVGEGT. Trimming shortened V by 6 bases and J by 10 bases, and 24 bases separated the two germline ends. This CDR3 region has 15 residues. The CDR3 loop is CASSRYGPGEGDQYF. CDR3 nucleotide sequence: TGTGCCAGCAGCCGTTACGGACCGGGTGAAGGCGACCAGTACTTC.

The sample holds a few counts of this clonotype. CDR3: CASATTAQETQYF. The CDR3 coding sequence is TGCGCCAGCGCGACCACCGCCCAAGAGACCCAGTACTTC. The rearrangement links TRBV5-1 to TRBJ2-5; D is undetermined. The length of the CDR3 is 13 residues. V was trimmed by 7 bases and J by 1 base, leaving 11 bases between them. CDR1 and CDR2 (germline): SGHRS, YFSETQ.

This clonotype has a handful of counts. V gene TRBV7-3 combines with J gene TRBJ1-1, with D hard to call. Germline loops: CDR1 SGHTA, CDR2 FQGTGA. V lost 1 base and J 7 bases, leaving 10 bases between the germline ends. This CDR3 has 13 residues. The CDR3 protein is CASSLMYNDEAFF. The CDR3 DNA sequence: TGTGCCAGCAGCTTAATGTACAATGATGAAGCTTTCTTT.

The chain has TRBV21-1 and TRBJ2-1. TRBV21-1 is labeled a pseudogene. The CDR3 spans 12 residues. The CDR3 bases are TGTGCCAGCAGCACCGGCCTCGATGAGCAGTTCTTC. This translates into CASSTGLDEQFF.

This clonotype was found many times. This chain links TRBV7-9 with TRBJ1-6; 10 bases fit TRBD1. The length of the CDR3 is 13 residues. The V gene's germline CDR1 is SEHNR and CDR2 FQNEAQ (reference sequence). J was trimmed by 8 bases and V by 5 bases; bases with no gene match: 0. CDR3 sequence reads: CASSGTGDSPLHF. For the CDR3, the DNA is TGTGCCAGCAGCGGGACAGGGGATTCACCCCTCCACTTT.

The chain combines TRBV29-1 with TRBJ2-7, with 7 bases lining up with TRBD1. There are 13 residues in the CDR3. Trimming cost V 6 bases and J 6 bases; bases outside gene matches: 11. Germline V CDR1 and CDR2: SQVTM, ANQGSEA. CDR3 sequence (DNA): TGCAGCGTGAAGACAGGGCCATCCCTCGAGCAGTACTTC. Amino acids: CSVKTGPSLEQYF.

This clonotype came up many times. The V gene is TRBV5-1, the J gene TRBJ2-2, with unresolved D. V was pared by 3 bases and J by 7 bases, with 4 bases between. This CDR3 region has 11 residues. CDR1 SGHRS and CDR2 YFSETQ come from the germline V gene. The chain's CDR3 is CASSSGGELFF. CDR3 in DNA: TGCGCCAGCAGCTCGGGCGGGGAGCTGTTTTTT.

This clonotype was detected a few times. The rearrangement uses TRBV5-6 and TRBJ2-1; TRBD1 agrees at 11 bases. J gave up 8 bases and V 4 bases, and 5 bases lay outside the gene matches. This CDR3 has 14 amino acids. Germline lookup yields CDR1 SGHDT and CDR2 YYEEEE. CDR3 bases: TGTGCCAGCAGCCCGTGGACAGGGGGCGATGAGCAGTTCTTC. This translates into CASSPWTGGDEQFF.

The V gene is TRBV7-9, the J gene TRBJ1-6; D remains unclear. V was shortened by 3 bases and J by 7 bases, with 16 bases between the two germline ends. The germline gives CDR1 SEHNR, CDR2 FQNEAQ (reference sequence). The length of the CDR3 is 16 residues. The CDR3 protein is CASSFRVRERNSPLHF. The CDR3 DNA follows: TGTGCCAGCAGCTTTCGGGTTCGGGAGAGAAATTCACCCCTCCACTTT.

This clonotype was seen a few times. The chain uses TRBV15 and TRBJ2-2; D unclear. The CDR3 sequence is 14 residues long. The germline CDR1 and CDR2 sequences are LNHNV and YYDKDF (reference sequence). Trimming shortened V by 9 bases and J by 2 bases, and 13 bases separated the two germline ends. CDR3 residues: CATGRSPNTGELFF. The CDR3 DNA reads TGTGCCACGGGTCGGAGCCCTAACACCGGGGAGCTGTTTTTT.

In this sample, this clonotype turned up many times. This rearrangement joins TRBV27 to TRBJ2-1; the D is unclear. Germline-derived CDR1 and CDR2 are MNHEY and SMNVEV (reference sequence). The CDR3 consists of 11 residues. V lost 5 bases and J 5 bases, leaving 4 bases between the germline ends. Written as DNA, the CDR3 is TGTGCCAGCAGTAGCGACAATGAGCAGTTCTTC. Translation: CASSSDNEQFF.

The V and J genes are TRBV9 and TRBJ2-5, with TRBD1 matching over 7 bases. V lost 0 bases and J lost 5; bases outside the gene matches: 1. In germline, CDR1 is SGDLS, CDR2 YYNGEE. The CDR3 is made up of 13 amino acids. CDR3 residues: CASSVEGAETQYF. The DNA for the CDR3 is TGTGCCAGCAGCGTAGAGGGGGCGGAGACCCAGTACTTC.

The CDR3 loop reads CASSPHGQWELFF. Here the CDR3 DNA reads TGTGCCAGCAGCCCCCACGGACAGTGGGAGCTGTTTTTT. V and J are TRBV3-1 and TRBJ2-2; D may be TRBD1 (6 bases). CDR1 is LGHDT and CDR2 is YNNKEL in the germline V gene (reference sequence). The CDR3 has 13 residues. V was shortened by 4 bases and J by 9 bases, with 12 bases between the two germline ends.

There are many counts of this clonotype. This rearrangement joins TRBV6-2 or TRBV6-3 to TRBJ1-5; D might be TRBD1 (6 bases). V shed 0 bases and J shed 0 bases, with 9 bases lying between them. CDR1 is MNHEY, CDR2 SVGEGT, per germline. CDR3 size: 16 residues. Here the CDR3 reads CASSYSTGSSNQPQHF. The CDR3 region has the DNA TGTGCCAGCAGTTACTCTACAGGGTCTAGCAATCAGCCCCAGCATTTT.

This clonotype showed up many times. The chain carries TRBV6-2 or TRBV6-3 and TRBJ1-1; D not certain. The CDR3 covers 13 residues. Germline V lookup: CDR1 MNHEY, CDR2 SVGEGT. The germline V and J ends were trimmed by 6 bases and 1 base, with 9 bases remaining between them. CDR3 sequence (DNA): TGTGCCAGCAGCTGGACTGAGAACACTGAAGCTTTCTTT. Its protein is CASSWTENTEAFF.

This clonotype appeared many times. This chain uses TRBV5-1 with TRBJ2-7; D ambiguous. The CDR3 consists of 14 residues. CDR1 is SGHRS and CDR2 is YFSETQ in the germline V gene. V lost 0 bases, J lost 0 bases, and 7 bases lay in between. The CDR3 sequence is CASSLGSASYEQYF. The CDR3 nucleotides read TGCGCCAGCAGCTTGGGATCTGCCTCCTACGAGCAGTACTTC. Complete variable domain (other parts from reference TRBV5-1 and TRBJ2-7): KAGVTQTPRYLIKTRGQQVTLSCSPISGHRSVSWYQQTPGQGLQFLFEYFSETQRNKGNFPGRFSGRQFSNSRSEMNVSTLELGDSALYLCASSLGSASYEQYFGPGTRLTVT.

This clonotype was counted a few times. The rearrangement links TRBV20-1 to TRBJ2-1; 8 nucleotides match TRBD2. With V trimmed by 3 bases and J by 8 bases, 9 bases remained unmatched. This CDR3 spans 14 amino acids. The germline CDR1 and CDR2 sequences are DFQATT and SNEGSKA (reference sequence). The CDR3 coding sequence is TGCAGTGCTAGTACGGGGGGGCTTGACTATGAGCAGTTCTTC. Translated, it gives CSASTGGLDYEQFF.

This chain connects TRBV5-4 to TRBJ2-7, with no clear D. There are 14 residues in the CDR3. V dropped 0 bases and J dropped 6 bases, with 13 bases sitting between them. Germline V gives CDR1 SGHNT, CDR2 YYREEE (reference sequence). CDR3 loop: CASSLAVGSIEQYV. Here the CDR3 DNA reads TGTGCCAGCAGCTTGGCCGTTGGCAGTATCGAGCAGTACGTC.

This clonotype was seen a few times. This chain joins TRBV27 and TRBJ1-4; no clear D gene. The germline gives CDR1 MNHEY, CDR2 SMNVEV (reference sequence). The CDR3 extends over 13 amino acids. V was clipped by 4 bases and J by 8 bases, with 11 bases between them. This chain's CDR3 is CASSSPVTEKLFF. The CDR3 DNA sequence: TGTGCCAGCAGTTCCCCTGTGACCGAAAAACTGTTTTTT.